The 26 T cell receptor beta chains listed next were all sequenced from one sample in a study of cytotoxic CD8 clonotypes in ibrutinib-treated CLL. Here immunoSEQ multiplex PCR was the method, and the copy in TCRdb shows in-frame clones only, minus some. The table has 160,000 or so clones, 81% seen once. The sample was PBMCs, taken after 12 months of ibrutinib treatment. The receptor set was obtained from a human donor with chronic lymphocytic leukemia.

This chain joins TRBV5-4 and TRBJ1-2, with 9 positions matching TRBD1. Germline CDR1 reads SGHNT; CDR2 reads YYREEE (reference sequence). The CDR3 extends over 16 amino acids. Losses at the gene ends were 3 bases for V and 2 bases for J; bases not matched to a gene: 8. The CDR3 sequence: CASSSTGQGVNYGYTF. CDR3 coding DNA: TGTGCCAGCAGCTCGACGGGACAGGGAGTAAACTATGGCTACACCTTC.

V gene TRBV7-2 combines with J gene TRBJ2-5; 10 nucleotides agree with TRBD1. Trimming cost V 5 bases and J 5 bases; bases outside gene matches: 8. The CDR3 has 15 amino acids. Germline-derived CDR1 and CDR2 are SGHTA and FQGNSA. The CDR3 region has the DNA TGTGCCAGCAGCCGACAGGGGGCGGGTGGGGAGACCCAGTACTTC. It yields the protein CASSRQGAGGETQYF.

The J gene is TRBJ2-1, the V gene TRBV6-1; tentatively, D is TRBD1 or TRBD2 (5 bases each). This CDR3 is built from 14 residues. Germline loops: CDR1 MNHNS, CDR2 SASEGT. V lost 7 bases to trimming and J lost 13 bases, with 23 bases between them. CDR3 sequence: CASKRVRDGQRQFF. The CDR3 bases are TGTGCCAGCAAGCGCGTCAGGGACGGGCAACGACAGTTCTTC.

The chain has TRBV4-3 and TRBJ2-2; 7 positions match TRBD1. The CDR3 extends over 16 amino acids. V lost 0 bases to trimming and J lost 4 bases; unmatched junction nucleotides: 5. Germline V gene lookup returns CDR1 LGHNA and CDR2 YSLEER. For the CDR3, the DNA is TGCGCCAGCAGCCAAGATTTCCAGGGGGTCACCGGGGAGCTGTTTTTT. This encodes CASSQDFQGVTGELFF.

The rearrangement uses TRBV7-3 and TRBJ2-3; no firm D call. The CDR3 has 14 amino acids. V was trimmed by 5 bases and J by 0 bases, leaving 9 bases between them. Germline CDR1 is SGHTA and CDR2 is FQGTGA. The CDR3 reads CASSLGLSTDTQYF. The CDR3 bases are TGTGCCAGCAGCCTGGGCCTTAGCACAGATACGCAGTATTTT.

This chain links TRBV4-1 with TRBJ2-3; the D is unclear. V was clipped by 1 base and J by 6 bases, with 14 bases between them. CDR1 MGHRA and CDR2 YSYEKL come from the germline V gene. CDR3 length: 15 amino acids. CDR3: CASSQAPSESDTQYF. The CDR3 nucleotides are TGCGCCAGCAGCCAAGCCCCTTCCGAGTCGGATACGCAGTATTTT.

The chain is built from TRBV4-3 and TRBJ2-5, with D possibly being TRBD1 or TRBD2 (5 bases each). The CDR3 is 15 residues long. CDR1 and CDR2 from the germline V gene are LGHNA and YSLEER. V shed 3 bases and J shed 2 bases, with 13 bases lying between them. In nucleotides, the CDR3 is TGCGCCAGCAGCCACGGAAGCGGACAACAAGAGACCCAGTACTTC. Translation: CASSHGSGQQETQYF.

With regard to this clone: This may stem from a read error, because a much larger clone lies one nucleotide away. CDR3 amino acids: CASSPRTGAYEQYF. The CDR3 DNA sequence: TGTGCCAGCAGCCCCAGGACAGGGGCCTACGAGCAGTACTTC. The chain combines TRBV7-9 with TRBJ2-7, with 9 bases aligning to TRBD1. Losses at the gene ends were 5 bases for V and 2 bases for J; bases not matched to a gene: 4. Germline V gene sequence: CDR1 SEHNR, CDR2 FQNEAQ (reference sequence). CDR3 length: 14 amino acids. Looking up the rest from reference TRBV7-9 and TRBJ2-7 gives the full variable domain: DTGVSQNPRHKITKRGQNVTFRCDPISEHNRLYWYRQTLGQGPEFLTYFQNEAQLEKSRLLSDRFSAERPKGSFSTLEIQRTEQGDSAMYLCASSPRTGAYEQYFGPGTRLTVT.

The V gene is TRBV6-6, the J gene TRBJ2-3; no reliable D call. CDR3 length: 13 amino acids. V lost 3 bases, J lost 6 bases, and 10 bases lay in between. CDR1 and CDR2 from the germline V gene are MNHNY and SVGAGI (reference sequence). The CDR3 DNA sequence: TGTGCCAGCAGTTATAAAGTGGAGGATACGCAGTATTTT. Its translation is CASSYKVEDTQYF.

This clone came up a few times. V is TRBV28 and J is TRBJ1-2; no clear D gene. This CDR3 is 13 amino acids long. The V gene lost 3 bases and the J gene lost 0 bases, with 5 bases spanning the gap. Germline V gene lookup returns CDR1 MDHEN and CDR2 SYDVKM. This CDR3 is CASSLKANYGYTF. DNA for the CDR3: TGTGCCAGCAGTTTGAAAGCTAACTATGGCTACACCTTC.

In its sample, this clone was seen a few times. The chain recombines TRBV4-1 with TRBJ2-1; 7 bases align to TRBD2. The CDR3 has 16 residues. The V segment lost 1 base and the J segment 7 bases; nucleotides outside the gene matches: 10. Per germline, CDR1 MGHRA and CDR2 YSYEKL. The CDR3 DNA follows: TGCGCCAGCAGCCAAGTTGGCCGAGCGGGAACGAATGAGCAGTTCTTC. This codes for CASSQVGRAGTNEQFF.

In nucleotides, the CDR3 is TGTGCCAGTAGTATACTTGGCGCAGGGGGGCCCCAGCATTTT. Residues: CASSILGAGGPQHF. J is TRBJ1-5 and V is TRBV19; 7 bases are shared with TRBD1. This CDR3 is 14 amino acids long. The germline CDR1 and CDR2 sequences are LNHDA and SQIVND (reference sequence). V trimming: 2 bases; J trimming: 9 bases; junction bases outside the gene matches: 7.

The chain joins TRBV4-2 to TRBJ2-7; D possibly uses TRBD1 or TRBD2 (5 bases each). V was clipped by 0 bases and J by 7 bases, with 16 bases between them. This CDR3 contains 15 residues. The germline V gene encodes CDR1 LGHNA and CDR2 YNFKEQ. CDR3 DNA sequence: TGTGCCAGCAGCCAAGAGTCGGGGACCCTGGGGGAGCAGTACTTC. Translating it yields CASSQESGTLGEQYF.

The chain links TRBV5-8 to TRBJ1-4, with D possibly matching TRBD1 (6 bases). CDR1 is SGHTS, CDR2 YDEGEE, per germline. The CDR3 sequence is 16 residues long. Trimming stripped 4 bases from V and 5 bases from J, with 18 bases between. The CDR3 loop is CASSRISDRRNEKLFF. The DNA of the CDR3 is TGTGCCAGCAGCCGGATAAGCGACAGGAGAAATGAAAAACTGTTTTTT.

J is TRBJ1-1 and V is TRBV9; D perhaps matches TRBD1 (5 bases). The germline gives CDR1 SGDLS, CDR2 YYNGEE. V was cut by 4 bases and J by 0 bases, with 10 bases left in between. The CDR3 extends over 14 amino acids. CDR3 loop: CASSPGVMNTEAFF. The CDR3 DNA reads TGTGCCAGCAGCCCGGGGGTTATGAACACTGAAGCTTTCTTT.

The CDR3 sequence is CSVRIGLAGGQETQYF. CDR3 bases: TGCAGCGTTCGAATTGGACTAGCGGGGGGCCAAGAGACCCAGTACTTC. V gene TRBV29-1 combines with J gene TRBJ2-5; 14 nucleotides agree with TRBD2. J lost 1 base, V lost 5 bases, and 6 bases had no gene match. This CDR3 spans 16 amino acids. Germline-derived CDR1 and CDR2 are SQVTM and ANQGSEA.

DNA of the CDR3: TGTGCCAGCTCACCACGGGGCACCGGGGAGCTGTTTTTT. Amino acids: CASSPRGTGELFF. The V and J genes are TRBV18 and TRBJ2-2, with D unresolved. Trimming removed 1 base at V and 4 bases at J, with 4 bases between. The germline V gene encodes CDR1 KGHSH and CDR2 LQKENI. The CDR3 is made up of 13 amino acids.

This clone was observed a few times. This chain connects TRBV28 to TRBJ1-2; D call uncertain. V lost 5 bases and J lost 4, with 14 bases in between. Germline CDR1 and CDR2: MDHEN and SYDVKM. The CDR3 is made up of 14 amino acids. The CDR3 protein is CASSTQVFGYGYTF. The CDR3 coding sequence is TGTGCCAGCAGTACTCAGGTCTTCGGCTATGGCTACACCTTC.

This clone was counted a single time. The chain is built from TRBV2 and TRBJ1-5; D call uncertain. Germline CDR1 and CDR2: SNHLY and FYNNEI. The CDR3 spans 14 residues. Trimming stripped 3 bases from V and 4 bases from J, with 10 bases between. CDR3 region: CASSEVGRNQPQHF. CDR3 bases: TGTGCCAGCAGTGAGGTAGGGCGGAATCAGCCCCAGCATTTT.

The CDR3 DNA reads as TGTGCCAGCAGTTTATCGTCTGTGGACAGGGGGTATGGCTACACCTTC. Residues: CASSLSSVDRGYGYTF. The rearrangement uses TRBV28 and TRBJ1-2; TRBD1 matches at 10 bases. V lost 1 base, J lost 5 bases, and 7 bases stayed unmatched. Germline-derived CDR1 and CDR2 are MDHEN and SYDVKM. CDR3 size: 16 residues.

V usage is TRBV7-2 and J usage is TRBJ1-2, with D unclear. The CDR3 spans 13 residues. Trimming took off 3 bases at V and 4 bases at J, with 9 bases between the two ends. Germline V gives CDR1 SGHTA, CDR2 FQGNSA. This CDR3 is CASSLPGIYGYTF. The CDR3 DNA sequence: TGTGCCAGCAGCTTGCCCGGCATCTATGGCTACACCTTC. Together with reference TRBV7-2 and TRBJ1-2, the CDR3 gives the full variable domain: GAGVSQSPSNKVTEKGKDVELRCDPISGHTALYWYRQSLGQGLEFLIYFQGNSAPDKSGLPSDRFSAERTGGSVSTLTIQRTQQEDSAVYLCASSLPGIYGYTFGSGTRLTVV.

The rearrangement joins TRBV7-7 to TRBJ2-1, with D tentatively TRBD1 or TRBD2 (5 bases each). V shed 5 bases and J shed 6 bases, with 14 bases lying between them. Germline loops: CDR1 SSHAT, CDR2 FNYEAQ (reference sequence). This CDR3 spans 14 amino acids. The CDR3 here is CASSRFGTGNEQFF. CDR3 sequence (DNA): TGTGCCAGCAGCCGATTCGGGACGGGCAATGAGCAGTTCTTC.

In DNA, the CDR3 is TGTGCCAGCAGTTCGACTAGCGGGACGGAGACCCAGTACTTC. Translated: CASSSTSGTETQYF. The chain employs TRBV9 and TRBJ2-5, with TRBD2 matching over 11 bases. Germline CDR1 reads SGDLS; CDR2 reads YYNGEE. This CDR3 region has 14 residues. With V trimmed by 5 bases and J by 5 bases, 5 bases remained unmatched.

This clone was picked up one time. This chain uses TRBV5-4 with TRBJ1-2; TRBD1 matches 8 bases. Germline trimming cut 0 bases from V and 8 bases from J; bases unmatched to any gene: 12. Germline-derived CDR1 and CDR2 are SGHNT and YYREEE (reference sequence). The CDR3 covers 16 residues. In DNA, the CDR3 is TGTGCCAGCAGCTTGGGTATTATGACAGGGGCCTCAGGCTACACCTTC. As protein: CASSLGIMTGASGYTF.

The V and J genes are TRBV30 and TRBJ1-1, with 8 bases that match TRBD1. The CDR3 contains 13 residues. Unmatched junction bases numbered 4, after V lost 3 bases and J lost 4 bases. Germline assignment: CDR1 GTSNPN and CDR2 SVGIG (reference sequence). Written as DNA, the CDR3 is TGTGCCTGGAGCAAGACAGGGGCCACTGAAGCTTTCTTT. As protein: CAWSKTGATEAFF.

This chain joins TRBV7-8 and TRBJ1-1; TRBD1 might be the D (6 bases). Germline assignment: CDR1 SGHVS and CDR2 FQNEAQ. The CDR3 is made up of 13 amino acids. Between the trimmed V and J ends, which lost 6 bases and 0 bases, there was a span of 8 bases. The CDR3 sequence: CASSNRVNTEAFF. The CDR3 DNA sequence: TGTGCCAGCAGTAACAGGGTGAACACTGAAGCTTTCTTT.